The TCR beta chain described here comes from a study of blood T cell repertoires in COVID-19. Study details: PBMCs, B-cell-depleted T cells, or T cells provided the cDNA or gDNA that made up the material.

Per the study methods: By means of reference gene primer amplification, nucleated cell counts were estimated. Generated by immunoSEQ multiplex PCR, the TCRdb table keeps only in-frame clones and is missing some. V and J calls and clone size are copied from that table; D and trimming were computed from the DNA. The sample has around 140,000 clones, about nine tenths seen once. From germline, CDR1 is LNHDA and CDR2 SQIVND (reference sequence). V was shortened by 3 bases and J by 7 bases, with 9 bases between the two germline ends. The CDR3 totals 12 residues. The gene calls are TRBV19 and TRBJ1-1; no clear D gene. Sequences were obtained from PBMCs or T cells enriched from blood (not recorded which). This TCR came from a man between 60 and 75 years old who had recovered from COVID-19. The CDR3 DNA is TGTGCCAGTAGTATCATCCCAAATGAAGCTTTCTTT. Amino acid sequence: CASSIIPNEAFF.